This is a list of T cell receptor beta chains from one sample in a study of response to subunit inactivated influenza vaccine. One entry per CDR3 protein results from TCRdb running MiXCR on the RT-PCR reads. The table shows roughly 710,000 distinct CDR3 sequences, with 13% to 15% occurring only once. Material: PBMCs from blood, obtained about 14 days before vaccination. Receptors were obtained from a man aged 50 or older who received an inactivated influenza vaccine. The CDR3 runs from the conserved cysteine through the conserved F or W. A D gene is named only where the DNA matches it firmly. Clone size appears in some rows only: once, few, many, or a class for an expanded clone.

length: 15
D: -
V: TRBV6-5
size: many
J: TRBJ1-2
CDR3: CASSYRQGGNYGYTF
DNA: TGTGCCAGCAGTTACCGGCAGGGCGGAAACTATGGCTACACCTTC

length: 12
D: -
V: TRBV10-2
size: -
J: TRBJ2-7
CDR3: CASSEPLGEQYF
DNA: TGCGCCAGCAGTGAGCCCCTCGGCGAGCAGTACTTC

length: 15
D: -
V: TRBV6-5
size: -
J: TRBJ2-1
CDR3: CASSYSRASSNEQFF
DNA: TGTGCCAGCAGTTACTCGAGGGCCTCCTCCAATGAGCAGTTCTTC

length: 13
D: TRBD1
V: TRBV6-5
size: few
J: TRBJ1-1
CDR3: CASSFSTGTAAFF
DNA: TGTGCCAGCAGTTTCTCGACAGGGACGGCAGCTTTCTTT

length: 13
D: -
V: TRBV6-5
size: few
J: TRBJ1-1
CDR3: CASRYPGNTEAFF
DNA: TGTGCCAGCAGGTACCCAGGGAACACTGAAGCTTTCTTT

length: 17
D: -
V: TRBV4-1
size: -
J: TRBJ1-6
CDR3: CASSQDTGSFYNSPLHF
DNA: TGCGCCAGCAGCCAAGACACAGGGTCCTTCTATAATTCACCCCTCCACTTT

length: 16
D: -
V: TRBV7-9
size: -
J: TRBJ1-4
CDR3: CASSFQRDGPGEKLFF
DNA: TGTGCCAGCAGCTTTCAGAGGGACGGCCCGGGTGAAAAACTGTTTTTT

length: 15
D: -
V: TRBV5-1
size: -
J: TRBJ1-4
CDR3: CASSLALSGNEKLFF
DNA: TGCGCCAGCAGCTTGGCCCTATCAGGGAATGAAAAACTGTTTTTT

length: 17
D: TRBD2
V: TRBV6-1
size: -
J: TRBJ2-7
CDR3: CASSTTFPGLETYEQYF
DNA: TGTGCCAGCAGTACGACCTTTCCGGGACTAGAGACCTACGAGCAGTACTTC

length: 14
D: -
V: TRBV4-3
size: few
J: TRBJ2-1
CDR3: CASSQDRGREEQFF
DNA: TGCGCCAGCAGCCAAGACAGGGGACGGGAGGAGCAGTTCTTC

length: 14
D: -
V: TRBV7-6
size: -
J: TRBJ2-7
CDR3: CASSFTSNSYEQYF
DNA: TGTGCCAGCAGCTTCACTAGCAATTCCTACGAGCAGTACTTC

length: 10
D: TRBD1
V: TRBV20-1
size: few
J: TRBJ2-7
CDR3: CSAGDRIKYF
DNA: TGCAGTGCAGGGGACAGGATAAAGTACTTC

length: 14
D: -
V: TRBV30
size: few
J: TRBJ2-3
CDR3: CAWSGLRSTDTQYF
DNA: TGTGCCTGGAGCGGACTTAGAAGCACAGATACGCAGTATTTT

length: 14
D: TRBD1
V: TRBV28
size: many
J: TRBJ1-1
CDR3: CASSGTGWKPEAFF
DNA: TGTGCCAGCAGTGGGACAGGGTGGAAACCTGAAGCTTTCTTT

length: 12
D: TRBD1
V: TRBV20-1
size: many
J: TRBJ1-2
CDR3: CSASTGVDGYTF
DNA: TGCAGTGCCAGCACAGGGGTTGATGGCTACACCTTC

length: 15
D: TRBD1
V: TRBV7-8
size: many
J: TRBJ2-5
CDR3: CASSLDRGRGETQYF
DNA: TGTGCCAGCAGTCTGGACAGGGGTAGGGGAGAGACCCAGTACTTC

length: 13
D: -
V: TRBV12-3/TRBV12-4
size: many
J: TRBJ1-1
CDR3: CASTGAQNTEAFF
DNA: TGTGCCAGCACTGGGGCCCAGAACACTGAAGCTTTCTTT

length: 14
D: -
V: TRBV28
size: -
J: TRBJ2-3
CDR3: CASSRGWGLDTQYF
DNA: TGTGCCAGCAGCCGAGGCTGGGGATTAGATACGCAGTATTTT

length: 11
D: -
V: TRBV6-5
size: -
J: TRBJ1-1
CDR3: CASSSQSEAFF
DNA: TGTGCCAGCAGTTCTCAGTCTGAAGCTTTCTTT

length: 13
D: -
V: TRBV29-1
size: few
J: TRBJ1-3
CDR3: CSVGATAGNTIYF
DNA: TGCAGCGTTGGTGCCACAGCTGGAAACACCATATATTTT

length: 12
D: -
V: TRBV20-1
size: few
J: TRBJ2-1
CDR3: CSANQGIWEQFF
DNA: TGCAGTGCTAACCAGGGGATATGGGAGCAGTTCTTC

length: 12
D: TRBD2
V: TRBV5-1
size: -
J: TRBJ2-7
CDR3: CASTTGGDEQYF
DNA: TGCGCCAGCACTACGGGGGGGGACGAGCAGTACTTC

length: 15
D: -
V: TRBV7-2
size: -
J: TRBJ2-7
CDR3: CASSPDGFPSYEQYF
DNA: TGTGCCAGCAGCCCAGACGGTTTCCCCTCCTACGAGCAGTACTTC